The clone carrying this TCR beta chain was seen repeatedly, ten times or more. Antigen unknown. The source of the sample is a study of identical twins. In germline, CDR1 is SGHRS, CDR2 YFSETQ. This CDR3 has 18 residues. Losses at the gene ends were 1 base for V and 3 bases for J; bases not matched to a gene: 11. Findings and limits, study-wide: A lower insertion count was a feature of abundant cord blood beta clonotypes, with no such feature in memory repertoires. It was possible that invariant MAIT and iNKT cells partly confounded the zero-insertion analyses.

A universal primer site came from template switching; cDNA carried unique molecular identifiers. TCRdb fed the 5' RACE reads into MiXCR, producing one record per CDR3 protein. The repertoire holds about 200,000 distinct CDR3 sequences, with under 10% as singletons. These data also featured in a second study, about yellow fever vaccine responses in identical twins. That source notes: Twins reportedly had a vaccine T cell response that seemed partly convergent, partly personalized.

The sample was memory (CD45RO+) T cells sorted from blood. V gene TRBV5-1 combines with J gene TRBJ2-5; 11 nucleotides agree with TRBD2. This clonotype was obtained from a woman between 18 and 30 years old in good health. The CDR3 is CASSLRLAGGLTKETQYF. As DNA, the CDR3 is TGCGCCAGCAGCTTGAGGCTAGCGGGGGGCCTGACAAAAGAGACCCAGTACTTC.